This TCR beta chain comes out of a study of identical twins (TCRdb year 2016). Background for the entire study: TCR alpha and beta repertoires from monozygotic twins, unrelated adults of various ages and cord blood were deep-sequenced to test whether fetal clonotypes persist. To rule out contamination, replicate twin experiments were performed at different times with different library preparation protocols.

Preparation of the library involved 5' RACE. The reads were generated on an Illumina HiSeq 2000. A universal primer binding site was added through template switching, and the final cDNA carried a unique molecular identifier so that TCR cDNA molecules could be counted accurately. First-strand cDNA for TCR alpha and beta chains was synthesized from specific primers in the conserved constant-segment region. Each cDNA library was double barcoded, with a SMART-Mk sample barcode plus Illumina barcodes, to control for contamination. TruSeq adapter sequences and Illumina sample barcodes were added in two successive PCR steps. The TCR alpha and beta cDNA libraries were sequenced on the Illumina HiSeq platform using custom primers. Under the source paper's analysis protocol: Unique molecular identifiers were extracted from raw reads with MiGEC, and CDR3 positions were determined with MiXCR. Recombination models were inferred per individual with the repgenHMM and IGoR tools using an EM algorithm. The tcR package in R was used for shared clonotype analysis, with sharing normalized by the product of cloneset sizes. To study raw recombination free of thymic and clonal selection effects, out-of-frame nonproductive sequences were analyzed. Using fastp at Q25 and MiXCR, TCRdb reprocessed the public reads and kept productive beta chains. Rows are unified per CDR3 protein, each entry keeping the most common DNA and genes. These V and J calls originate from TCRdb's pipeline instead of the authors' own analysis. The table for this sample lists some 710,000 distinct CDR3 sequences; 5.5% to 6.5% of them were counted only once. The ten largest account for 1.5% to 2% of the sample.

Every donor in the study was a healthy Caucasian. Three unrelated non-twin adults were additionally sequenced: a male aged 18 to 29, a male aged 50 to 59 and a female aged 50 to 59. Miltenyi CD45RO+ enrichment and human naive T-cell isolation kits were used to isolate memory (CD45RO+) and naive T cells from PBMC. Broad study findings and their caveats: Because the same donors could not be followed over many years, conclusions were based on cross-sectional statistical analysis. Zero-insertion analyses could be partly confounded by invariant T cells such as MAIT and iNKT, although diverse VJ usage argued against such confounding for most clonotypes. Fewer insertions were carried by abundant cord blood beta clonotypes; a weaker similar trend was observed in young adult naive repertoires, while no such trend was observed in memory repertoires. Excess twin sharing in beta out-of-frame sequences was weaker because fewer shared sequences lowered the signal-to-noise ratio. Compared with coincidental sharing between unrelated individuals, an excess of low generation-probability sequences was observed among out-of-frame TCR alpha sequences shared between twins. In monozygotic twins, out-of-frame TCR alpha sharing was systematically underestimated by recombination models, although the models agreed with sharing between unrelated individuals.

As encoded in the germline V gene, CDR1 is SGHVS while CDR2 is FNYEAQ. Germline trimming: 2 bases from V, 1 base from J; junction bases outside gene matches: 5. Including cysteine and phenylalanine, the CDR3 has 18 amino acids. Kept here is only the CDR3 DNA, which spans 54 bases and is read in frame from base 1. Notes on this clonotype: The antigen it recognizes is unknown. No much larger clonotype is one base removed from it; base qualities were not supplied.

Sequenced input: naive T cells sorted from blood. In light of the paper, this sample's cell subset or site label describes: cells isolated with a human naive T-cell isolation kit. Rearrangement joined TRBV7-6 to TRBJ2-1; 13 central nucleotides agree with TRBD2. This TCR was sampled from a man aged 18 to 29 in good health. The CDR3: CASSLRLAGGMSYNEQFF. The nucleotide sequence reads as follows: TGTGCCAGCAGCTTACGACTAGCGGGAGGAATGTCCTACAATGAGCAGTTCTTC.